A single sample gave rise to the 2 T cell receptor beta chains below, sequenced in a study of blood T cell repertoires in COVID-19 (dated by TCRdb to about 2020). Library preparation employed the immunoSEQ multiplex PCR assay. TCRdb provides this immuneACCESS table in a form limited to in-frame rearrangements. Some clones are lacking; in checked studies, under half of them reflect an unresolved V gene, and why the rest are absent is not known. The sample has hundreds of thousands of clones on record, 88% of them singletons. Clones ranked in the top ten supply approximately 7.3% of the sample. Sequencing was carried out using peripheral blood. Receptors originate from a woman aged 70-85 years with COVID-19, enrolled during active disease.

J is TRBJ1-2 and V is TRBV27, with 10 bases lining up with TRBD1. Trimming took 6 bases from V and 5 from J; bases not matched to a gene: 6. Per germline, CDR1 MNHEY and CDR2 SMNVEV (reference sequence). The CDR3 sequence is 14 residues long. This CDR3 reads CASSRTGGGYGYTF. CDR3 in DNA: TGTGCCAGCAGCAGGACAGGGGGGGGTTATGGCTACACCTTC.

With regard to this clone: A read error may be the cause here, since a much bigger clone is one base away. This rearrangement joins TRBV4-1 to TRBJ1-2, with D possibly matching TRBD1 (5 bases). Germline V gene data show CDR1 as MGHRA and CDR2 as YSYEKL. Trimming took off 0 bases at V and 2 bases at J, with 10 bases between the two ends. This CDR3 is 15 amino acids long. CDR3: CASSQDWGENYGYTF. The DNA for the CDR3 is TGCGCCAGCAGCCAAGATTGGGGGGAGAACTATGGCTACACCTTC.